These 15 T cell receptor beta chains were sequenced from one sample in a study of shared clonotypes between healthy human individuals (dated by TCRdb to about 2020). Libraries were constructed by the immunoSEQ multiplex PCR assay. TCRdb mirrors the immuneACCESS table, restricted to in-frame sequences. Some clones are absent from its copies; in checked studies, under half trace to an unresolved V gene, and the reason for the others is unknown. This sample lists some 450,000 clones; more than 70% were detected once. The ten largest make up more than 10% of the sample. The sample was PBMCs. Every receptor here comes from a woman aged 40 to 55 in good health. Some clones in this sample may be carry-over from other donors' samples.

The chain is built from TRBV5-6 and TRBJ2-7; 7 nucleotides agree with TRBD2. This CDR3 is 17 amino acids long. Trimming cost V 6 bases and J 5 bases; bases outside gene matches: 20. Germline assignment: CDR1 SGHDT and CDR2 YYEEEE. CDR3 amino acids: CASTRIAGAAHPHEQYF. CDR3 nucleotides: TGTGCCAGCACGCGAATCGCGGGAGCGGCCCACCCCCACGAGCAGTACTTC.

The chain recombines TRBV19 with TRBJ2-3, with 10 bases identical to TRBD2. The CDR3 consists of 16 residues. The ends lost 0 bases at V and 4 bases at J; junction bases unmatched: 4. Germline V CDR1 and CDR2: LNHDA, SQIVND (reference sequence). As DNA, the CDR3 is TGTGCCAGTAGTATAGACCTAGCGGGAGACGCAGATACGCAGTATTTT. Translating gives CASSIDLAGDADTQYF.

This clone was seen just once. The chain uses TRBV4-3 and TRBJ2-5, with D unresolved. This CDR3 has 14 residues. The V and J ends lost 0 bases and 5 bases respectively, with 10 bases between them. From germline, CDR1 is LGHNA and CDR2 YSLEER. CDR3 nucleotide sequence: TGCGCCAGCAGCCAAGATCGTGTGGCGGAGACCCAGTACTTC. It encodes CASSQDRVAETQYF.

In its sample, this clone was seen a few times. This rearrangement joins TRBV10-3 to TRBJ2-5, with D perhaps matching TRBD1 or TRBD2 (5 bases each). The J call may not be correct, given that the DNA end is closer to TRBJ2-7. In germline, CDR1 is ENHRY, CDR2 SYGVKD. CDR3 length: 15 residues. CDR3 in amino acids: CAISDWDASSYEQYF. The CDR3 region has the DNA TGTGCCATCAGTGACTGGGACGCTAGCTCCTACGAGCAGTACTTC.

This clone was recorded many times. V and J are TRBV28 and TRBJ1-1; D may be TRBD1 (6 bases). The CDR3 loop spans 16 amino acids. Germline loops: CDR1 MDHEN, CDR2 SYDVKM. V lost 2 bases and J lost 3, with 16 bases in between. DNA for the CDR3: TGTGCCAGCAGTTTAAATATGGACAGCCACGACACTGAAGCTTTCTTT. It is translated as CASSLNMDSHDTEAFF. The full variable domain, rest sourced from reference TRBV28 and TRBJ1-1, is DVKVTQSSRYLVKRTGEKVFLECVQDMDHENMFWYRQDPGLGLRLIYFSYDVKMKEKGDIPEGYSVSREKKERFSLILESASTNQTSMYLCASSLNMDSHDTEAFFGQGTRLTVV.

This clone was detected ten times or more. The genes are TRBV15 and TRBJ1-3; D gene uncertain. The CDR3 covers 15 residues. V lost 0 bases to trimming and J lost 0 bases, with 6 bases between them. Germline CDR1 LNHNV, CDR2 YYDKDF (reference sequence). The CDR3 region is CATSRDRRSGNTIYF. The CDR3 DNA reads as TGTGCCACCAGCAGAGACAGGCGCTCTGGAAACACCATATATTTT.

In nucleotides, the CDR3 is TGCGCCAGCAGCGAGAATCTAGGAGGAGGTTACGAGCAGTACTTC. Protein sequence: CASSENLGGGYEQYF. The V call is TRBV4-1, the J call TRBJ2-7; D might be TRBD2 (5 bases). Germline loops: CDR1 MGHRA, CDR2 YSYEKL. CDR3 size: 15 residues. V dropped 5 bases and J dropped 4 bases, with 18 bases sitting between them.

Concerning this clone itself: This likely traces to a read error, being one base from a far larger clone. In DNA, the CDR3 is TGTGCCAGCAGCCAACCAGCGGGAGTTGACACCGGGGAGCTGTTTTTT. Its translation is CASSQPAGVDTGELFF. The chain joins TRBV4-2 to TRBJ2-2; 8 bases match TRBD2. The germline gives CDR1 LGHNA, CDR2 YNFKEQ. The CDR3 length is 16 residues. Trimming took 2 bases from V and 3 from J; bases not matched to a gene: 5.

V gene TRBV18 combines with J gene TRBJ2-1, with TRBD1 matching over 10 bases. J was trimmed by 1 base and V by 4 bases; bases with no gene match: 1. Germline V gives CDR1 KGHSH, CDR2 LQKENI. This CDR3 region has 15 residues. CDR3 in amino acids: CASSQGQGSYNEQFF. As DNA, the CDR3 is TGTGCCAGCTCACAGGGACAGGGGTCCTACAATGAGCAGTTCTTC. Using reference TRBV18 and TRBJ2-1 for the parts outside the CDR3, the full variable domain is NAGVMQNPRHLVRRRGQEARLRCSPMKGHSHVYWYRQLPEEGLKFMVYLQKENIIDESGMPKERFSAEFPKEGPSILRIQQVVRGDSAAYFCASSQGQGSYNEQFFGPGTRLTVL.

V and J are TRBV10-3 and TRBJ2-7; 11 bases agree with TRBD1. Germline V gives CDR1 ENHRY, CDR2 SYGVKD. The CDR3 totals 15 residues. Trimming took 5 bases from V and 3 from J; bases not matched to a gene: 6. CDR3 sequence: CAISLRDRGGYEQYF. CDR3 sequence (DNA): TGTGCCATCAGTCTCCGGGACAGGGGGGGCTACGAGCAGTACTTC.

The chain recombines TRBV30 with TRBJ1-4; D gene ambiguous. The CDR3 spans 13 residues. Trimming shortened V by 1 base and J by 3 bases, and 6 bases separated the two germline ends. Germline V gene lookup returns CDR1 GTSNPN and CDR2 SVGIG (reference sequence). Here the CDR3 DNA reads TGTGCCTGGAGTGGGAGACCTAATGAAAAACTGTTTTTT. Amino acid sequence: CAWSGRPNEKLFF.

This clone was recorded once. The chain joins TRBV18 to TRBJ2-5, with D perhaps being TRBD1 or TRBD2 (5 bases each). V lost 3 bases and J lost 3, with 14 bases in between. This CDR3 has 15 amino acids. CDR1 is KGHSH, CDR2 LQKENI, per germline. The CDR3 reads CASSPFSGPEETQYF. As DNA, the CDR3 is TGTGCCAGCTCACCGTTTTCGGGGCCCGAAGAGACCCAGTACTTC.

This clone was recorded a few times. In the same sample, other DNA sequences code for this CDR3. The chain recombines TRBV6-1 with TRBJ2-7; no firm D call. This CDR3 spans 14 amino acids. CDR1 MNHNS and CDR2 SASEGT come from the germline V gene. V was cut by 4 bases and J by 0 bases, with 10 bases left in between. The DNA for the CDR3 is TGTGCCAGCAGTGGAAAACGTAACTCCTACGAGCAGTACTTC. It encodes CASSGKRNSYEQYF.

As regards this clone: A far larger clone is off by one base, so a read error is likely. The chain carries TRBV2 and TRBJ2-7; 8 positions agree with TRBD2. This CDR3 is built from 15 residues. CDR1 SNHLY and CDR2 FYNNEI come from the germline V gene. CDR3 in DNA: TGTGCCAGCAGTGACGTCACTAGCGGCTCCTACGAGCAGCACTTC. Its translation is CASSDVTSGSYEQHF.

The chain uses TRBV7-9 and TRBJ1-2; D is ambiguous. V lost 5 bases and J 2 bases, leaving 12 bases between the germline ends. This CDR3 spans 14 amino acids. Germline V CDR1 and CDR2: SEHNR, FQNEAQ (reference sequence). The CDR3 spells CASSSLKENYGYTF. CDR3 coding DNA: TGTGCCAGCAGCAGCCTCAAGGAAAACTATGGCTACACCTTC.